These T cell receptor beta chains were read from a single sample in a study of blood T cell repertoires in COVID-19. Data came from immunoSEQ multiplex PCR; TCRdb stores just in-frame clones and leaves some out. The repertoire holds around 370,000 clones, with around 87% as singletons. The sequencing sample was made of peripheral blood. The receptors were sampled from a woman between 45 and 65 years old with COVID-19, enrolled during active disease. Both conserved end residues are part of each CDR3. D genes are given only for firm matches. Clone size is given for some rows only: seen once, a few or many times, or a class if the clone is expanded.

abundance	v_gene	d_gene	j_gene	CDR3aa	CDR3nt
NA	TRBV5-4	NA	TRBJ2-7	CASSSRNRVTPYEQYF	TGTGCCAGCAGCTCGAGGAACAGGGTGACCCCCTACGAGCAGTACTTC
NA	TRBV30	NA	TRBJ1-4	CAWSTLLGRAANEKLFF	TGTGCCTGGAGCACTCTCCTCGGGAGGGCGGCTAATGAAAAACTGTTTTTT
NA	TRBV7-2	TRBD1	TRBJ2-7	CASSPYTGAYEQYF	TGTGCCAGCAGCCCGTATACAGGGGCCTACGAGCAGTACTTC
NA	TRBV7-3	NA	TRBJ2-2	CASSLGRVITGELFF	TGTGCCAGCAGCTTAGGCAGGGTAATCACCGGGGAGCTGTTTTTT
NA	TRBV15	NA	TRBJ2-1	CATSRDDQDNEQFF	TGTGCCACCAGCAGAGATGATCAGGACAATGAGCAGTTCTTC
NA	TRBV18	NA	TRBJ2-5	CASSPETGRWETQYF	TGTGCCAGCTCACCAGAGACAGGGAGGTGGGAGACCCAGTACTTC
NA	TRBV19	TRBD1	TRBJ1-3	CASRTLYRDRLSNQAGMNTIYF	TGTGCCAGTAGAACCCTCTACCGGGACAGGCTTTCTAACCAAGCTGGCATGAACACCATATATTTT
NA	TRBV6-6	NA	TRBJ2-3	CASRRQVFTDTQYF	TGTGCCAGCAGGCGACAGGTATTCACAGATACGCAGTATTTT
NA	TRBV10-3	NA	TRBJ1-1	CAISEGPFPEAFF	TGTGCCATCAGTGAGGGGCCCTTTCCCGAAGCTTTCTTT
NA	TRBV6-4	TRBD1	TRBJ1-4	CASSAPPGQGARTNEKLFF	TGTGCCAGCAGTGCCCCCCCGGGACAGGGGGCGCGCACTAATGAAAAACTGTTTTTT
once	TRBV5-1	NA	TRBJ1-1	CASSFGSGIEAFF	TGCGCCAGCAGCTTTGGCTCGGGGATTGAAGCTTTCTTT
NA	TRBV2	NA	TRBJ2-7	CASSDGGYEQYF	TGTGCCAGCAGTGACGGCGGGTACGAGCAGTACTTC
NA	TRBV19	NA	TRBJ2-1	CASSMRGNEQFF	TGTGCCAGTAGTATGAGAGGAAATGAGCAGTTCTTC
few	TRBV5-8	TRBD1	TRBJ1-3	CASSWDRYQRNTIYF	TGTGCCAGCAGCTGGGACAGATACCAGCGAAACACCATATATTTT
once	TRBV24-1	TRBD1	TRBJ2-7	CATSDHKRTGSYEQYF	TGTGCCACCAGTGACCATAAGAGGACAGGTAGCTACGAGCAGTACTTC
NA	TRBV6-1	NA	TRBJ2-7	CASSENSKAYEQYF	TGTGCCAGCAGTGAAAACTCCAAAGCCTACGAGCAGTACTTC
NA	TRBV20-1	NA	TRBJ1-2	CSASERGGYGYTF	TGCAGTGCTAGTGAAAGGGGGGGCTATGGCTACACCTTC
NA	TRBV7-9	TRBD2	TRBJ2-7	CASSLLGLAGDFTYEQYF	TGTGCCAGCAGCTTATTGGGCCTAGCGGGAGACTTTACGTACGAGCAGTACTTC
NA	TRBV19	NA	TRBJ1-4	CASTFRGGLFF	TGTGCCAGTACCTTCCGGGGGGGACTGTTTTTT
many	TRBV4-1	TRBD1	TRBJ1-2	CASSLRDRDYGYTF	TGCGCCAGCAGCCTCCGGGACAGGGACTATGGCTACACCTTC
once	TRBV6-1	NA	TRBJ2-6	CASSEAQGTSSGANVLTF	TGTGCCAGCAGTGAAGCACAGGGCACGAGCTCTGGGGCCAACGTCCTGACTTTC
NA	TRBV29-1	TRBD2	TRBJ2-1	CSVDGGSLSYNEQFF	TGCAGCGTTGATGGCGGGAGCCTGTCCTACAATGAGCAGTTCTTC
NA	TRBV4-2	TRBD1	TRBJ1-3	CASCPGPLRDSPSGNTIYF	TGTGCCTCCTGTCCCGGGCCTTTGCGGGACAGCCCCTCTGGAAACACCATATATTTT
NA	TRBV18	TRBD2	TRBJ2-3	CASSPPGTSGRSDTQYF	TGTGCCAGCTCACCACCGGGGACTAGCGGGAGGTCAGATACGCAGTATTTT
NA	TRBV7-3	TRBD1	TRBJ2-6	CASSLRGTANSGANVLTF	TGTGCCAGCAGCTTAAGAGGGACAGCTAACTCTGGGGCCAACGTCCTGACTTTC
NA	TRBV6-5	TRBD2	TRBJ2-7	CASTPGTSAYEQYF	TGTGCCTCAACCCCCGGGACTAGCGCGTACGAGCAGTACTTC
NA	TRBV30	NA	TRBJ2-1	CAWSVLTGYNEQFF	TGTGCCTGGAGTGTTCTTACAGGGTACAATGAGCAGTTCTTC
once	TRBV19	TRBD1	TRBJ2-4	CASSTSVAGTGLLAKNIQYF	TGTGCCAGTAGTACCTCCGTTGCCGGGACAGGGTTACTAGCCAAAAACATTCAGTACTTC
few	TRBV9	NA	TRBJ2-1	CASSPTSRNEQFF	TGTGCCAGCAGCCCTACTAGCCGCAATGAGCAGTTCTTC
NA	TRBV2	NA	TRBJ1-5	CASKTDNQPQHF	TGTGCCAGCAAAACAGACAATCAGCCCCAGCATTTT
once	TRBV18	NA	TRBJ1-1	CASSPLSGNTEAFF	TGTGCCAGCTCACCACTCTCGGGGAACACTGAAGCTTTCTTT
NA	TRBV19	TRBD1	TRBJ1-3	CASSRSQGRNTIYF	TGTGCCAGTAGTAGGTCACAGGGGAGAAACACCATATATTTT
once	TRBV21-1	NA	TRBJ2-4	CASSQVPPQGALVTKNIQYF	TGTGCCAGCAGCCAAGTTCCCCCACAGGGGGCGCTCGTAACCAAAAACATTCAGTACTTC
NA	TRBV19	NA	TRBJ1-1	CASSMRSERAFF	TGTGCCAGTAGTATGAGGTCAGAGCGCGCTTTCTTT
NA	TRBV13	TRBD1	TRBJ2-2	CASSRDRANTGELFF	TGTGCCAGCAGCAGGGACAGGGCGAACACCGGGGAGCTGTTTTTT
NA	TRBV12-3/TRBV12-4	NA	TRBJ1-2	CASAVASNYGYTF	TGTGCCAGCGCCGTAGCATCTAACTATGGCTACACCTTC
NA	TRBV3-1/TRBV3-2	TRBD1	TRBJ1-2	CASSQTGEVSVFGYTF	TGTGCCAGCAGCCAAACAGGGGAGGTGTCGGTTTTTGGCTACACCTTC
NA	TRBV10-2	TRBD2	TRBJ2-7	CASRLSGSSYEQYF	TGCGCCAGCAGACTAAGCGGGAGTTCCTACGAGCAGTACTTC
NA	TRBV30	TRBD2	TRBJ2-1	CAWVAGGPTNEQFF	TGTGCCTGGGTAGCGGGAGGGCCGACCAATGAGCAGTTCTTC
NA	TRBV7-9	NA	TRBJ1-1	CASSPDGGAMNTEAFF	TGTGCCAGCAGCCCCGACGGGGGGGCCATGAACACTGAAGCTTTCTTT
NA	TRBV18	NA	TRBJ2-7	CASSPGAGTPYEQYF	TGTGCCAGCTCACCAGGGGCGGGAACCCCCTACGAGCAGTACTTC
NA	TRBV6-6	TRBD1	TRBJ1-1	CASSDRQGNTEAFF	TGTGCCAGCAGTGATAGACAGGGGAACACTGAAGCTTTCTTT
NA	TRBV5-5	NA	TRBJ1-2	CASSLAGGGTYGYTF	TGTGCCAGCAGCTTGGCCGGTGGAGGGACCTATGGCTACACCTTC
NA	TRBV7-2	NA	TRBJ2-2	CASSSRLGQVNTGELFF	TGTGCCAGCAGCTCCCGCCTTGGGCAGGTCAACACCGGGGAGCTGTTTTTT
once	TRBV5-4	TRBD1	TRBJ2-5	CASSLGDRGTETQYF	TGTGCCAGCAGCTTGGGGGACAGGGGGACAGAGACCCAGTACTTC
NA	TRBV19	TRBD1	TRBJ1-5	CASSPGQGRASNQPQHF	TGTGCCAGTAGTCCGGGACAGGGCCGGGCGAGCAATCAGCCCCAGCATTTT
NA	TRBV24-1	NA	TRBJ2-5	CATSATQSKETQYF	TGTGCCACCAGTGCCACACAGAGCAAAGAGACCCAGTACTTC
NA	TRBV19	NA	TRBJ2-1	CASSIYGGTTYNEQFF	TGTGCCAGTAGTATCTACGGCGGGACCACCTACAATGAGCAGTTCTTC
NA	TRBV4-1	TRBD1	TRBJ1-5	CASSQEGQARNQPQHF	TGCGCCAGCAGCCAAGAGGGACAGGCACGAAATCAGCCCCAGCATTTT
NA	TRBV2	NA	TRBJ2-7	CASSEPGDPSYEQYF	TGTGCCAGCAGTGAACCAGGGGACCCCTCCTACGAGCAGTACTTC
NA	TRBV11-3	NA	TRBJ2-3	CASSADFSTDTQYF	TGTGCCAGCAGCGCGGACTTCAGCACAGATACGCAGTATTTT
NA	TRBV25-1	TRBD2	TRBJ2-5	CASSVGGSGETQYF	TGTGCCAGCAGTGTGGGCGGGAGCGGTGAGACCCAGTACTTC
few	TRBV21-1	NA	TRBJ1-2	CASSNAGRNYGYTF	TGTGCCAGCAGCAATGCTGGCAGGAACTATGGCTACACCTTC
NA	TRBV6-6	TRBD1	TRBJ1-2	CASSYPQGDNYGYTF	TGTGCCAGCAGTTACCCTCAGGGGGACAACTATGGCTACACCTTC
once	TRBV11-3	NA	TRBJ2-1	CASSHRSRQRYNEQFF	TGTGCCAGCAGCCACCGTTCCAGGCAACGATACAATGAGCAGTTCTTC
many	TRBV21-1	NA	TRBJ1-3	CASSLYWDRVGTIYF	TGTGCCAGCAGCCTCTACTGGGACAGGGTAGGCACCATATATTTT
NA	TRBV10-3	TRBD1	TRBJ2-7	CAISGKGAGDSYEQYF	TGTGCCATCAGTGGGAAGGGGGCCGGGGACTCCTACGAGCAGTACTTC
NA	TRBV4-1	TRBD1	TRBJ2-7	CASSRGQGAYEQYF	TGCGCCAGCAGCCGGGGACAGGGGGCCTACGAGCAGTACTTC
NA	TRBV11-2	TRBD1	TRBJ2-2	CASSLQQGLPNTGELFF	TGTGCCAGCAGCTTACAACAGGGGTTACCAAACACCGGGGAGCTGTTTTTT